This T cell receptor beta chain was observed in a study of blood T cell repertoires in COVID-19. Study at large: Italy, Spain and the United States were the sources of the convalescent and acute COVID-19 samples. Nucleic acid was either cDNA or gDNA, and it came from T cells, B-cell-depleted T cells, or PBMCs.

Original handling: The authors estimated nucleated cell counts from reference gene primer amplification. TCRdb's copy holds only in-frame clones and misses some; the assay was immunoSEQ multiplex PCR. The V and J calls and clone size are taken from that table; D and trimming were inferred from the DNA. The sample shows 70,000 to 95,000 clones, about 86% of them seen only once. V was pared by 0 bases and J by 4 bases, with 7 bases of the junction left unmatched. The CDR3 length is 15 residues. Germline V gives CDR1 SQVTM, CDR2 ANQGSEA. The rearrangement uses TRBV29-1 and TRBJ2-3; 7 bases match TRBD1. Sample: peripheral blood. This receptor was identified in a woman aged 70-85 years with acute or convalescent COVID-19. Written as DNA, the CDR3 is TGCAGCGTTGAAGATATACAGGGGAGTCCAGATACGCAGTATTTT. It codes for CSVEDIQGSPDTQYF.